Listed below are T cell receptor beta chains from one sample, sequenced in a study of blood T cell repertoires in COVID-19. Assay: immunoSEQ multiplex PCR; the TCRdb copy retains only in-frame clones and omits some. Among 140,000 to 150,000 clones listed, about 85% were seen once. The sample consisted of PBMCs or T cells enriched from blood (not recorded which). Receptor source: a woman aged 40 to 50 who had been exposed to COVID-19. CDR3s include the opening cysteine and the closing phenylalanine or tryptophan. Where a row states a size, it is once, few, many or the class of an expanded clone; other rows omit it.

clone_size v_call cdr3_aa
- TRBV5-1 CASSLGGPNIQYF
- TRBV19 CASSIGKGKETQYF
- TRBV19 CASSPGTATNYGYTF
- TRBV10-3 CASRGIPGVDEQFF
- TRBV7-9 CASSLKGGNQPQHF
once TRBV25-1 CASSESGWVINYGYTF
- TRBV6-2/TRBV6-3 CASSYTGADQPQHF
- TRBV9 CASSVGGGEEQYF
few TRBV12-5 CASVYLDGTYWTSNYGYTF
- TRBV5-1 CASSLETGTEAFF
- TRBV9 CASSISGSGGELFF
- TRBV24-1 CATPSRDRDRQVVLNTEAFF
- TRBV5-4 CASSLEQGPEAFF
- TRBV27 CASSLGPTYEQYF
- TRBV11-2 CASSLRREPNTEAFF
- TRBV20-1 CSARTGAEAFF
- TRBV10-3 CAISERIAGTGSYGYTF
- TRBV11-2 CASLDNSLTDTQYF
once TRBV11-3 CASSLGGQGAQQFF
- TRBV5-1 CASSSSALGAGNTIYF
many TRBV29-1 CSVGAERGLNTEAFF
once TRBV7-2 CASSPPGGARGYTF
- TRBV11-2 CASSRTSGKDTQYF
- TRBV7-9 CASSLRQLRTEAFF
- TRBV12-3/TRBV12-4 CSHRRGGTEAFF
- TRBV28 CASSEQGSGKKLFF
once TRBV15 CATSRETQRGSPVAAQYF
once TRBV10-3 CAISEPGTSGDYEQYF
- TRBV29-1 CSVGGGVWPYNEQFF
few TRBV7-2 CASSSVLTTRDEQYF
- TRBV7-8 CASSLKGHRYGYTF
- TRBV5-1 CASSLVGVGYTF
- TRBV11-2 CASSLARRPNEKLFF
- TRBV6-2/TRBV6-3 CASSERAHNYGYTF
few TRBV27 CASSSFASGYEQYF
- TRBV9 CASSSAGRGTEAFF
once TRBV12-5 CASTGRGGTDTQYF
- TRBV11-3 CASSSDREQFF
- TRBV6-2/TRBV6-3 CASSYHTDTQYF
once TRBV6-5 CATSGQNIYGELFF
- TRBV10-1 CASRGQGAGEQYF
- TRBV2 CASRADRAGYGYTF
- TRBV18 CASSPSGGRKDTEAFF
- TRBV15 CATSRDYTGELFF
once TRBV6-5 CASSQNRVYEQYF
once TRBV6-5 CASSRGGSTDTQYF
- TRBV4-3 CASSQDRASKGDTEAFF
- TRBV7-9 CASSLSRWDRGAGANVLTF
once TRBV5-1 CASSRISGTSGGAETQYF
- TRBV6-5 CASSYSAGGTGQPQHF
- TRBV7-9 CASSLGAGGKGRQHF
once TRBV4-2 CASSPKGGQGERGATDTQYF
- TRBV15 CATSRGQGVSTGELFF
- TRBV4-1 CASSQLLGHSYEQYF
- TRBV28 CASSKAGSHTDTQYF
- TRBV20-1 CSGYRAYEQFF
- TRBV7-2 CASSLDHSSNEQFF